Following are 23 T cell receptor beta chains from one sample sequenced in a study of blood T cell repertoires in COVID-19. Assay: immunoSEQ multiplex PCR; the TCRdb copy retains only in-frame clones and omits some. The repertoire holds around 64,000 clones, 70% to 90% seen once, with just under 2% in the top ten. The sequenced sample was peripheral blood. The receptors stem from a man between 25 and 39 years old with acute or convalescent COVID-19.

This clone was counted once. This chain connects TRBV18 to TRBJ2-1; maybe TRBD2 (6 bases). The V and J ends lost 1 base and 7 bases respectively, with 11 bases between them. Germline CDR1 and CDR2: KGHSH and LQKENI. This CDR3 has 14 residues. This CDR3 reads CASSPRSGDNEQFF. The CDR3 nucleotides are TGTGCCAGCTCACCACGTTCGGGGGATAATGAGCAGTTCTTC.

The chain links TRBV6-6 to TRBJ1-1; 7 nucleotides agree with TRBD1. V shed 2 bases and J 10 bases; nucleotides not matched to a gene: 4. Germline V gene lookup returns CDR1 MNHNY and CDR2 SVGAGI (reference sequence). The CDR3 is 12 amino acids. The CDR3 DNA reads as TGTGCCAGCAGTTACGGGACAGAAGGAGCTTTCTTT. Translation: CASSYGTEGAFF.

The gene calls are TRBV4-2 and TRBJ2-2, with 7 bases matching TRBD1. Per germline, CDR1 LGHNA and CDR2 YNFKEQ. V shed 3 bases and J 5 bases; nucleotides not matched to a gene: 3. This CDR3 has 14 residues. Here the CDR3 DNA reads TGTGCCAGCAGCCACGCAGGGGGTACCGGGGAGCTGTTTTTT. Protein: CASSHAGGTGELFF.

The chain links TRBV4-3 to TRBJ2-7; 8 bases align to TRBD1. Germline V gene sequence: CDR1 LGHNA, CDR2 YSLEER. This CDR3 contains 15 residues. V shed 0 bases and J 5 bases; nucleotides not matched to a gene: 6. CDR3: CASSQDPRGPDEQYF. DNA for the CDR3: TGCGCCAGCAGCCAAGACCCCAGGGGGCCCGACGAGCAGTACTTC.

This clone was observed a handful of times. The chain links TRBV5-1 to TRBJ2-3; D uncertain. With 0 bases removed from V and 2 bases from J, the gap between germline ends came to 13 bases. The CDR3 totals 16 residues. Germline V gene sequence: CDR1 SGHRS, CDR2 YFSETQ. CDR3 amino acids: CASSLAPTSVTDTQYF. DNA for the CDR3: TGCGCCAGCAGCTTGGCTCCGACATCGGTCACAGATACGCAGTATTTT. Full variable domain (outside the CDR3, taken from reference TRBV5-1 and TRBJ2-3): KAGVTQTPRYLIKTRGQQVTLSCSPISGHRSVSWYQQTPGQGLQFLFEYFSETQRNKGNFPGRFSGRQFSNSRSEMNVSTLELGDSALYLCASSLAPTSVTDTQYFGPGTRLTVL.

CDR3 loop: CASSVGQINTEAFF. Here the CDR3 DNA reads TGTGCCAGCAGTGTAGGACAGATAAACACTGAAGCTTTCTTT. V and J are TRBV2 and TRBJ1-1, with D possibly being TRBD1 (6 bases). The CDR3 sequence is 14 residues long. Germline CDR1 SNHLY, CDR2 FYNNEI. The germline V and J ends were trimmed by 4 bases and 2 bases, with 11 bases remaining between them.

DNA for the CDR3: TGTGCCAGCAGCTTGGCCGGAGATACGCAGTATTTT. Translated, it gives CASSLAGDTQYF. The V and J genes are TRBV5-6 and TRBJ2-3; no clear D gene. The CDR3 is 12 amino acids. With 0 bases removed from V and 5 bases from J, the gap between germline ends came to 4 bases. In germline, CDR1 is SGHDT, CDR2 YYEEEE. Based on the CDR3 plus reference TRBV5-6 and TRBJ2-3, the full variable domain is DAGVTQSPTHLIKTRGQQVTLRCSPKSGHDTVSWYQQALGQGPQFIFQYYEEEERQRGNFPDRFSGHQFPNYSSELNVNALLLGDSALYLCASSLAGDTQYFGPGTRLTVL.

The chain carries TRBV20-1 and TRBJ1-1, with TRBD1 matching 9 bases. The germline gives CDR1 DFQATT, CDR2 SNEGSKA (reference sequence). The ends lost 3 bases at V and 8 bases at J; junction bases unmatched: 10. The CDR3 is 14 amino acids. CDR3 DNA sequence: TGCAGTGCTAGTCGGGGACAGGGATGGAAAGAAGCTTTCTTT. This translates into CSASRGQGWKEAFF.

The chain employs TRBV4-2 and TRBJ2-2; tentative D call: TRBD2 (6 bases). Trimming pared 4 bases from V and 3 bases from J, leaving 15 bases between. There are 16 residues in the CDR3. CDR1 and CDR2 (germline): LGHNA, YNFKEQ. CDR3 nucleotides: TGTGCCAGCAGCCTCGGACTACATGAGGACACCGGGGAGCTGTTTTTT. Translating it yields CASSLGLHEDTGELFF.

The V and J genes are TRBV12-3 or TRBV12-4 and TRBJ2-1, with D possibly being TRBD1 (6 bases). The CDR3 loop spans 13 amino acids. V lost 5 bases and J 4 bases, leaving 9 bases between the germline ends. The CDR3 region has the DNA TGTGCCAGCAGTACGGGACAATACAATGAGCAGTTCTTC. Its protein product is CASSTGQYNEQFF.

The chain combines TRBV6-4 with TRBJ2-3; 12 bases agree with TRBD2. J gave up 2 bases and V 6 bases, and 3 bases lay outside the gene matches. This CDR3 is 15 amino acids long. Germline V lookup: CDR1 MRHNA, CDR2 SNTAGT. The CDR3 loop is CASSASGGATDTQYF. The CDR3, as DNA: TGTGCCAGCAGCGCTAGCGGGGGGGCCACAGATACGCAGTATTTT.

V and J are TRBV29-1 and TRBJ1-1; maybe TRBD1 (5 bases). Germline V gene lookup returns CDR1 SQVTM and CDR2 ANQGSEA. Trimming stripped 4 bases from V and 5 bases from J, with 11 bases between. This CDR3 region has 12 residues. CDR3 DNA sequence: TGCAGCGTTGCTGGAGGGGATACTGAAGCTTTCTTT. Its translation: CSVAGGDTEAFF.

The rearrangement links TRBV10-3 to TRBJ1-1, with 7 nucleotides matching TRBD1. From germline, CDR1 is ENHRY and CDR2 SYGVKD. The V segment lost 3 bases and the J segment 7 bases; nucleotides outside the gene matches: 5. CDR3 length: 13 residues. The chain's CDR3 is CAISDRGQDEAFF. The CDR3 DNA reads TGTGCCATCAGTGATCGAGGACAGGATGAAGCTTTCTTT.

V gene TRBV19 combines with J gene TRBJ1-1; no clear D. V was shortened by 3 bases and J by 5 bases, with 13 bases between the two germline ends. The CDR3 sequence is 14 residues long. In germline, CDR1 is LNHDA, CDR2 SQIVND (reference sequence). The DNA of the CDR3 is TGTGCCAGTAGTATCGCCACAGCCCCGACTGAAGCTTTCTTT. Protein product: CASSIATAPTEAFF.

This chain links TRBV11-2 with TRBJ1-4; D possibly corresponds to TRBD1 (5 bases). The CDR3 loop spans 16 amino acids. The V gene lost 7 bases and the J gene lost 2 bases, with 17 bases spanning the gap. CDR1 and CDR2 from the germline V gene are SGHAT and FQNNGV. As DNA, the CDR3 is TGTGCCAGCAAGAAGGGGTGGAGCGCCACTAATGAAAAACTGTTTTTT. As protein: CASKKGWSATNEKLFF.

In regard to this clone: One junction end disagrees with the germline gene, perhaps due to a read error. The chain combines TRBV28 with TRBJ1-5, with D maybe TRBD1 (6 bases). The length of the CDR3 is 15 residues. Germline V lookup: CDR1 MDHEN, CDR2 SYDVKM. CDR3 protein: CASRSGVRGKQPQHF. The CDR3 coding sequence is TGTGCCAGCAGATCAGGGGTTAGGGGCAAACAGCCCCAGCATTTT.

This clone appeared a single time. The CDR3 DNA reads as TGTGCCAGCAGCCTAAGACAGGGAAGGGCTGGGTCACCCCTCCACTTT. Amino acids: CASSLRQGRAGSPLHF. The chain joins TRBV7-9 to TRBJ1-6; 7 positions match TRBD1. The V and J ends lost 5 bases and 10 bases, in that order; junction bases with no gene match: 14. Germline CDR1 is SEHNR and CDR2 is FQNEAQ (reference sequence). This CDR3 comprises 16 residues.

This chain connects TRBV6-6 to TRBJ2-7; TRBD1 might be the D (5 bases). The V end was cut by 5 bases, the J end by 6 bases, with 20 bases between. The CDR3 totals 15 residues. The germline CDR1 and CDR2 sequences are MNHNY and SVGAGI (reference sequence). The CDR3 DNA follows: TGTGCCAGCAGTCCTACGGCTGGACATTCGCCCGAGCAGTACTTC. This encodes CASSPTAGHSPEQYF.

The CDR3 loop reads CASSEVGWGYTF. In DNA form, the CDR3 reads TGTGCCAGCAGTGAAGTCGGTTGGGGCTACACCTTC. The J gene is TRBJ1-2, the V gene TRBV25-1; D ambiguous. Looked up from germline, CDR1 is MGHDK and CDR2 is SYGVNS. Trimming removed 2 bases at V and 8 bases at J, with 9 bases between. This CDR3 comprises 12 residues.

There are a few counts of this clone. The chain recombines TRBV2 with TRBJ2-3; perhaps TRBD2 as D (7 bases). The CDR3 consists of 15 residues. V lost 6 bases and J 8 bases, leaving 21 bases between the germline ends. CDR1 SNHLY and CDR2 FYNNEI come from the germline V gene. DNA for the CDR3: TGTGCCAGCAGCCCCCAGAGGGGGGGAGGGAGTACGCAGTATTTT. Protein product: CASSPQRGGGSTQYF.

The DNA for the CDR3 is TGTGCCACCAGCAGAGAGAGACAGCTAACTAATGAAAAACTGTTTTTT. This codes for CATSRERQLTNEKLFF. V usage is TRBV15 and J usage is TRBJ1-4; D might be TRBD1 (5 bases). The V end was cut by 0 bases, the J end by 1 base, with 9 bases between. CDR3 length equals 16 residues. Germline values: CDR1 LNHNV, CDR2 YYDKDF (reference sequence). Full variable domain (remainder filled in from reference TRBV15 and TRBJ1-4): DAMVIQNPRYQVTQFGKPVTLSCSQTLNHNVMYWYQQKSSQAPKLLFHYYDKDFNNEADTPDNFQSRRPNTSFCFLDIRSPGLGDTAMYLCATSRERQLTNEKLFFGSGTQLSVL.

This chain uses TRBV11-2 with TRBJ2-5, with 10 positions matching TRBD2. Germline CDR1 SGHAT, CDR2 FQNNGV. The V gene end was trimmed by 4 bases and the J gene end by 2 bases; junction bases not matched to a gene: 7. This CDR3 comprises 16 residues. The chain's CDR3 is CASSSWTSGPQETQYF. The CDR3 DNA follows: TGTGCCAGCAGCTCCTGGACTAGCGGACCACAAGAGACCCAGTACTTC.

The chain combines TRBV20-1 with TRBJ1-1, with D hard to call. The CDR3 loop spans 11 amino acids. V lost 7 bases, J lost 5 bases, and 11 bases lay in between. Germline lookup yields CDR1 DFQATT and CDR2 SNEGSKA (reference sequence). Written as DNA, the CDR3 is TGCAGTGTTCGACGGGTGACTGAAGCTTTCTTT. Translated, it gives CSVRRVTEAFF.